This TCR beta chain was captured by sequencing in a study of OX40 agonist ivuxolimab in advanced cancers. On the study more broadly: Patients' therapy was ivuxolimab, an antibody that acts as an agonist of OX40 (CD134). Study outcomes and limitations: CD4+ and CD8+ blood T cells expanded clonally by week 6 at 0.1 to 3.0 mg/kg.

Of note for this clone: Antigen: not known.

CDR3 length: 12 residues. V was trimmed by 3 bases and J by 5 bases, leaving 7 bases between them. CDR1 is KGHSH and CDR2 is LQKENI in the germline V gene. Using immunoSEQ multiplex PCR, the repertoire was profiled, and TCRdb retains in-frame clones only, with some absent. The sample holds 70,000 or so clones, about 88% seen once. The TCR sequence derives from an adult with an advanced solid tumor such as melanoma, head and neck, liver or kidney cancer. This chain joins TRBV18 and TRBJ2-5, with D possibly being TRBD2 (5 bases). This specimen was CD4+ or CD8+ T cells sorted from blood, taken in a trial of the OX40 agonist ivuxolimab. Here the CDR3 reads CASSPGVETQYF. DNA of the CDR3: TGTGCCAGCTCACCGGGAGTGGAGACCCAGTACTTC.